This T cell receptor (beta chain) is from a study of blood T cells in healthy people across ages. Study-level points and caveats: Strongly correlated with naive T cell percentage was TCR beta diversity.

The CDR3 covers 16 residues. Looked up from germline, CDR1 is DFQATT and CDR2 is SNEGSKA (reference sequence). V was pared by 0 bases and J by 0 bases, with 6 bases of the junction left unmatched. On this clonotype: Its target is not known.

Next came a second PCR, run for roughly 6 to 11 cycles, which used a sample-barcoded 5' primer along with a J-beta primer mix. MiXCR was run by TCRdb on the 5' RACE reads, yielding one entry per CDR3 protein. Of approximately 2,000,000 distinct CDR3 sequences in the sample, 39% were seen once. This TCR came from a human donor in good health. The material sequenced was blood. This chain uses TRBV20-1 with TRBJ2-7; 9 nucleotides match TRBD2. DNA of the CDR3: TGCAGTGCTAGAGAAGGAGGACTAGCGATCTCCTACGAGCAGTACTTC. This encodes CSAREGGLAISYEQYF.